Listed below are T cell receptor beta chains from one sample, sequenced in a study of early T cells in non-severe SARS-CoV-2 infection. A single record per CDR3 protein comes from TCRdb applying MiXCR to the 5' RACE reads. This sample carries about 66,000 distinct CDR3 sequences, 20% of them seen once, and the ten largest clones take 16%. The sample here was whole blood, taken at baseline. The receptor set was obtained from an adult who was a healthcare worker with PCR-confirmed SARS-CoV-2 infection or an uninfected control (not recorded which). The CDR3 runs from the conserved cysteine through the conserved F or W. Fields, in order: D gene, clone size, V gene, J gene, CDR3 protein, CDR3 DNA. D genes are given only for firm matches. Size tells how often a clone was seen (once, few, many) or the class of an expanded clone, and some rows leave it out.

>-|-|TRBV12-3/TRBV12-4|TRBJ1-5
CASSLMAAAQPQHF
TGTGCCAGCAGTTTAATGGCGGCGGCCCAGCCCCAGCATTTT
>-|few|TRBV2|TRBJ2-1
CASRNGQDYYNEQFF
TGTGCCAGCAGGAACGGACAGGACTACTACAATGAGCAGTTCTTC
>TRBD2|many|TRBV18|TRBJ2-5
CASSGLAGTQETQYF
TGTGCCAGCTCCGGACTAGCGGGGACTCAAGAGACCCAGTACTTC
>-|once|TRBV7-2|TRBJ1-6
CASSLQGLGNSPLHF
TGTGCCAGCAGCTTACAGGGTCTCGGTAATTCACCCCTCCACTTT
>-|-|TRBV5-1|TRBJ1-4
CASSRRGNDEKLFF
TGCGCCAGCAGCCGCCGGGGGAACGATGAAAAACTGTTTTTT
>-|few|TRBV28|TRBJ1-3
CASSSLGTTSGNTIYF
TGTGCCAGCAGCTCTCTCGGGACAACCTCTGGAAACACCATATATTTT
>-|-|TRBV20-1|TRBJ2-4
CSARDTRTSLLQYF
TGCAGTGCTAGAGATACAAGAACCTCCCTCCTTCAGTACTTC
>TRBD1|few|TRBV7-3|TRBJ1-6
CASSSHPRDSNSPLHF
TGTGCCAGCAGCTCGCACCCTCGGGACAGTAATTCACCCCTCCACTTT
>TRBD2|-|TRBV7-2|TRBJ2-5
CASTLRLAGLETQYF
TGTGCCAGCACTCTACGGCTAGCGGGGTTAGAGACCCAGTACTTC
>-|-|TRBV27|TRBJ2-3
CASRAASTDTQYF
TGTGCCTCAAGGGCGGCCAGCACAGATACGCAGTATTTT
>-|few|TRBV5-1|TRBJ2-2
CASSFTVTGELFF
TGCGCCAGCAGCTTCACTGTAACCGGGGAGCTGTTTTTT
>TRBD1|-|TRBV30|TRBJ1-6
CAWNRQGANSPLHF
TGTGCCTGGAATCGACAGGGAGCGAATTCACCCCTCCACTTT
>TRBD1|-|TRBV29-1|TRBJ1-2
CSVDRTGACGGYTF
TGCAGCGTTGATAGGACAGGGGCATGTGGAGGCTACACCTTC
>TRBD1|-|TRBV12-3/TRBV12-4|TRBJ1-1
CASSSGQGTTEAFF
TGTGCCAGCAGCTCGGGACAGGGGACGACTGAAGCTTTCTTT
>-|few|TRBV2|TRBJ2-4
CASSVGGLHGF
TGTGCCAGCAGTGTGGGGGGGCTACATGGCTTC
>TRBD1|few|TRBV29-1|TRBJ2-3
CSSWTGVGPDTQYF
TGCAGCTCCTGGACAGGAGTGGGGCCAGATACGCAGTATTTT
>TRBD1|-|TRBV12-3/TRBV12-4|TRBJ1-1
CASSRDRANTEAFF
TGTGCCAGCAGCCGAGACAGGGCTAACACTGAAGCTTTCTTT
>-|few|TRBV7-9|TRBJ1-1
CASSGTVNTEAFF
TGTGCCAGCAGTGGGACGGTGAACACTGAAGCTTTCTTT
>-|-|TRBV14|TRBJ2-3
CASSHGDTQYF
TGTGCCAGCAGCCACGGGGATACGCAGTATTTT
>-|-|TRBV11-2|TRBJ2-3
CASSFQARDTQYF
TGTGCCAGCAGCTTCCAGGCCCGGGATACGCAGTATTTT
>-|-|TRBV13|TRBJ2-7
CASSSRTATYEQYF
TGTGCCAGCAGCTCTAGAACAGCAACCTACGAGCAGTACTTC
>TRBD2|few|TRBV24-1|TRBJ2-1
CATSDSRGSGDEQFF
TGTGCCACCAGTGATTCCCGCGGGAGTGGCGATGAGCAGTTCTTC
>TRBD1|few|TRBV2|TRBJ1-2
CASSVDREDGYTF
TGTGCCAGCAGTGTGGACAGGGAGGACGGCTACACCTTC
>-|-|TRBV24-1|TRBJ2-1
CATSSGRNEQFF
TGTGCCACCAGTTCAGGGAGAAATGAGCAGTTCTTC